This TCR beta chain was recorded in a study of cytomegalovirus exposure and HLA in healthy donors. General study points: With DRB1 most and HLA-C fewest, TCR association rates differed between HLA loci in a later analysis.

The PCR contained 60 Vbeta and 13 Jbeta primers. TCRdb keeps only in-frame clones here, not all; method: immunoSEQ multiplex PCR. The data contain some 130,000 clones, more than 70% of them singletons. Germline CDR1 reads SGHNT; CDR2 reads YYREEE (reference sequence). CDR3 length: 15 residues. V lost 3 bases, J lost 5 bases, and 6 bases stayed unmatched. Worth noting for this clone: Its specificity is not known.

The receptor comes from a man aged 30 to 45 in good health and CMV-seronegative. The chain joins TRBV5-4 to TRBJ1-1; TRBD1 agrees at 11 bases. Sample: PBMCs. This chain's CDR3 is CASSSGTGGRTEAFF. The CDR3 nucleotides read TGTGCCAGCAGCTCCGGGACAGGGGGGAGAACTGAAGCTTTCTTT.